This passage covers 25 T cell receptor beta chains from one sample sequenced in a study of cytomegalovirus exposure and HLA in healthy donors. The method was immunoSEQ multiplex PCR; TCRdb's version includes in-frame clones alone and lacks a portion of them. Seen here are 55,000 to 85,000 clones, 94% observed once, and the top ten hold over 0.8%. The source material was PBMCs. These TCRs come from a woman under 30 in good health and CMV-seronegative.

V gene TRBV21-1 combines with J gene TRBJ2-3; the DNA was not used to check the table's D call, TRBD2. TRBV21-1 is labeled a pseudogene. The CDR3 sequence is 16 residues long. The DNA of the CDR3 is TGTGCCAGCAGCAAAGACACTAGCGAATATTGCTGGGCGCAGTATTTT. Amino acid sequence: CASSKDTSEYCWAQYF.

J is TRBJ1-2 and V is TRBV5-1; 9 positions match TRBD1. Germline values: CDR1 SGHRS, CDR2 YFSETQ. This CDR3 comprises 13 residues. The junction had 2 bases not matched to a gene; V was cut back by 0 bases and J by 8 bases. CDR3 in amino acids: CASSLGQGGGYTF. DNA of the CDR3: TGCGCCAGCAGCTTGGGACAGGGGGGAGGCTACACCTTC. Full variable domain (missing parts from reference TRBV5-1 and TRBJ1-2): KAGVTQTPRYLIKTRGQQVTLSCSPISGHRSVSWYQQTPGQGLQFLFEYFSETQRNKGNFPGRFSGRQFSNSRSEMNVSTLELGDSALYLCASSLGQGGGYTFGSGTRLTVV.

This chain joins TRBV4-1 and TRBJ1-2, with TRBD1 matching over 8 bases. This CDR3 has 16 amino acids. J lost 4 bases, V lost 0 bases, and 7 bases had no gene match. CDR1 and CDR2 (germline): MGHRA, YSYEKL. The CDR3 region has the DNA TGCGCCAGCAGCCAAGACGTGGACAGGGAGGGCTATGGCTACACCTTC. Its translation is CASSQDVDREGYGYTF.

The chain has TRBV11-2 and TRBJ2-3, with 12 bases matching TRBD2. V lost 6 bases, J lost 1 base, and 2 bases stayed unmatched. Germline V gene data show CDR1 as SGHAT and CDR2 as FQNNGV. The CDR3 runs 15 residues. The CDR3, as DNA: TGTGCCAGCAGTCGACTAGCGGGGGGCACAGATACGCAGTATTTT. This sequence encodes CASSRLAGGTDTQYF.

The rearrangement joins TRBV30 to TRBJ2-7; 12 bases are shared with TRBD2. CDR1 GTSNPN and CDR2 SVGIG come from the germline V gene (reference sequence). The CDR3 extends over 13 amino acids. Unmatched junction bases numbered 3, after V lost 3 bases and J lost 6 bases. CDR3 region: CAWRGLAGSEQYF. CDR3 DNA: TGTGCCTGGAGGGGACTAGCGGGTAGCGAGCAGTACTTC.

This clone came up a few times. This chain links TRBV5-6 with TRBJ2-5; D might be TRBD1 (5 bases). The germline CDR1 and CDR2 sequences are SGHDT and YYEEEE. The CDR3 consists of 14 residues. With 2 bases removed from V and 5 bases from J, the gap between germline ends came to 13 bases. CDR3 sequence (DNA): TGTGCCAGCAGCTTATCAGGGTTCGAGGAGACCCAGTACTTC. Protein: CASSLSGFEETQYF.

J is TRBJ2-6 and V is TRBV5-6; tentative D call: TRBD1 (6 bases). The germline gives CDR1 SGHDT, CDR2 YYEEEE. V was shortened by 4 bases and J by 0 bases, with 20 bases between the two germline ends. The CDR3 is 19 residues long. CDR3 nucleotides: TGTGCCAGCAGCCCGCTGGGGGCAGGGGAATTCTCTGGGGCCAACGTCCTGACTTTC. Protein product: CASSPLGAGEFSGANVLTF.

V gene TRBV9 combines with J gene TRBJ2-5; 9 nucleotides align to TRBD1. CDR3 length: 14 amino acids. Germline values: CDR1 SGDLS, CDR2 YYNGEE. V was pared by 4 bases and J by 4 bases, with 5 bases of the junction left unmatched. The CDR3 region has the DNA TGTGCCAGCAGCTCGGACAGGGGTTCAGAGACCCAGTACTTC. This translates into CASSSDRGSETQYF.

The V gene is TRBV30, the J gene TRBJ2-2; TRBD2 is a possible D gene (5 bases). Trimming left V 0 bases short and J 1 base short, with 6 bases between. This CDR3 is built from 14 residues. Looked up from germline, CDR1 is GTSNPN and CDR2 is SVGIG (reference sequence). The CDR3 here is CAWSVGGNTGELFF. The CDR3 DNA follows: TGTGCCTGGAGTGTCGGAGGGAACACCGGGGAGCTGTTTTTT.

CDR3 sequence (DNA): TGTGCCAGCAGCCCCCGGAGTTTGGAGACCCAGTACTTC. The encoded protein is CASSPRSLETQYF. The chain couples TRBV9 to TRBJ2-5; D is undetermined. With 4 bases removed from V and 5 bases from J, the gap between germline ends came to 12 bases. Germline CDR1 reads SGDLS; CDR2 reads YYNGEE. The CDR3 runs 13 residues. The full variable domain, rest sourced from reference TRBV9 and TRBJ2-5, is DSGVTQTPKHLITATGQRVTLRCSPRSGDLSVYWYQQSLDQGLQFLIQYYNGEERAKGNILERFSAQQFPDLHSELNLSSLELGDSALYFCASSPRSLETQYFGPGTRLLVL.

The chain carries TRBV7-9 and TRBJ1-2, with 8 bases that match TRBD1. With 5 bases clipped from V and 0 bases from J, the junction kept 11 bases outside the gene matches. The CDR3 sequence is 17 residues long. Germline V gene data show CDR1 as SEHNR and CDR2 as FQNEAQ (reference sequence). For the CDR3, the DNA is TGTGCCAGCAGCCACCCGGGCAGGGGGCACTCTAACTATGGCTACACCTTC. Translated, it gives CASSHPGRGHSNYGYTF. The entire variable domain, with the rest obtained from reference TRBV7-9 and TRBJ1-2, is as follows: DTGVSQNPRHKITKRGQNVTFRCDPISEHNRLYWYRQTLGQGPEFLTYFQNEAQLEKSRLLSDRFSAERPKGSFSTLEIQRTEQGDSAMYLCASSHPGRGHSNYGYTFGSGTRLTVV.

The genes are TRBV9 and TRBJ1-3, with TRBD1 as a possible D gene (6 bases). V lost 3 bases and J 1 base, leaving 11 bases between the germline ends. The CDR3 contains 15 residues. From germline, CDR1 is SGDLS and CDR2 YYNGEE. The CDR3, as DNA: TGTGCCAGCAGCGCCACAGGGTCATCTGGAAACACCATATATTTT. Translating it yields CASSATGSSGNTIYF.

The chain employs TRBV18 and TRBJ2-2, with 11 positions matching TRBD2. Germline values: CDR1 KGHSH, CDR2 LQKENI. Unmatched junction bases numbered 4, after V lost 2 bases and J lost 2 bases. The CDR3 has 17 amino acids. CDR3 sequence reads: CASSPSLAGANTGELFF. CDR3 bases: TGTGCCAGCTCACCATCACTAGCGGGAGCCAACACCGGGGAGCTGTTTTTT.

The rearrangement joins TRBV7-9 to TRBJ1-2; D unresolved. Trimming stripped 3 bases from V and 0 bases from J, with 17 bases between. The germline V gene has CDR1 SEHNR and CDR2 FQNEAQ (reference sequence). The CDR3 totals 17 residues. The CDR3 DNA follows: TGTGCCAGCAGCTTTTCTTCTTCGCGGGAAGCTAACTATGGCTACACCTTC. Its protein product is CASSFSSSREANYGYTF.

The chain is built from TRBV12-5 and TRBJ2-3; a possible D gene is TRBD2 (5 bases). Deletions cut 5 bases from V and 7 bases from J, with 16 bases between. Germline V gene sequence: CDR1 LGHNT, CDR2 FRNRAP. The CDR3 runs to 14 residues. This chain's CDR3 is CASGRTDGDHTQYF. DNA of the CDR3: TGTGCTAGTGGTCGGACCGACGGGGATCATACGCAGTATTTT.

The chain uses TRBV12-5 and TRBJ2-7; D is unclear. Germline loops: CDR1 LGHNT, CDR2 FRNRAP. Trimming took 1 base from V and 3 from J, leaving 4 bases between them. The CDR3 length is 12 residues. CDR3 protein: CASGLDSYEQYF. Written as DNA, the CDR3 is TGTGCTAGTGGTTTGGACAGCTACGAGCAGTACTTC.

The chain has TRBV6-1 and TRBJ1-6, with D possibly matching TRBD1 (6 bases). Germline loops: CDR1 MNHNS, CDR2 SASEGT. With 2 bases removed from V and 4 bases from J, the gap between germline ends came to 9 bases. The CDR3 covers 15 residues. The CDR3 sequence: CASSERTAYNSPLHF. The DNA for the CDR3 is TGTGCCAGCAGTGAAAGGACAGCGTATAATTCACCCCTCCACTTT.

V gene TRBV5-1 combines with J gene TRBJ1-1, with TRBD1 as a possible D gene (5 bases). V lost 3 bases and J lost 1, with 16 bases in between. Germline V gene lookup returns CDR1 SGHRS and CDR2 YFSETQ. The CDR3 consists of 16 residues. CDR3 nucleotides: TGCGCCAGCAGCTCGACACCGGACACCTCGAACACTGAAGCTTTCTTT. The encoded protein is CASSSTPDTSNTEAFF.

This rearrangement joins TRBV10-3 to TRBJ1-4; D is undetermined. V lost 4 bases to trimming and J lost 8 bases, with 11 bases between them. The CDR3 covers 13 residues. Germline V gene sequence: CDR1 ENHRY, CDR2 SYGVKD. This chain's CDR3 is CAISVGGHEKLFF. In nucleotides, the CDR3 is TGTGCCATCAGTGTAGGAGGGCACGAAAAACTGTTTTTT.

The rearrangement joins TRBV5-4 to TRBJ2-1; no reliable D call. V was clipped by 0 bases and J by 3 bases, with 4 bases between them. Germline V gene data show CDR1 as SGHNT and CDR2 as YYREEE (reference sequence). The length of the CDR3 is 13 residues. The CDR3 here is CASSLELYNEQFF. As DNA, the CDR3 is TGTGCCAGCAGCTTGGAACTCTACAATGAGCAGTTCTTC.

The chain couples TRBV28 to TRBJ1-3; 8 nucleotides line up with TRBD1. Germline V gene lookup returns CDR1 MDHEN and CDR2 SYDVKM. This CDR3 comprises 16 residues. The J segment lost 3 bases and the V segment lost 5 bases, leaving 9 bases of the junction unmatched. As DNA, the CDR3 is TGTGCCAGCAGTCCGAGACAGGGGCAAGGTGGAAACACCATATATTTT. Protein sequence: CASSPRQGQGGNTIYF.

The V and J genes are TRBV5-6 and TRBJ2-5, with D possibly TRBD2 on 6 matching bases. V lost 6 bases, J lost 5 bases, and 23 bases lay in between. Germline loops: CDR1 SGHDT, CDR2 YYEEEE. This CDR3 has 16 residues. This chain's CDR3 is CASIPRGAGFGETQYF. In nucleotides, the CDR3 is TGTGCCAGCATCCCCCGGGGAGCGGGTTTTGGCGAGACCCAGTACTTC.

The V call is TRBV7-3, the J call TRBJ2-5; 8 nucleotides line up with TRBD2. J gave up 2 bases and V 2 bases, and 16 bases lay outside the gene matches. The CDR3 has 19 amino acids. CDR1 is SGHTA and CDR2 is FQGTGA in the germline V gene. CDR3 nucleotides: TGTGCCAGCAGCTTAGGGCCTGAGAACGGGGGGGCTCGTCAAGAGACCCAGTACTTC. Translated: CASSLGPENGGARQETQYF.

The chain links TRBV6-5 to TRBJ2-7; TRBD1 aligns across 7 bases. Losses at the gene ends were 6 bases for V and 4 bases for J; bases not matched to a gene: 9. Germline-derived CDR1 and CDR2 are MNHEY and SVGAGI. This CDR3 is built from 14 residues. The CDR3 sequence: CASSDYPGQYEQYF. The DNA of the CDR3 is TGTGCCAGCAGCGATTACCCGGGACAGTACGAGCAGTACTTC.

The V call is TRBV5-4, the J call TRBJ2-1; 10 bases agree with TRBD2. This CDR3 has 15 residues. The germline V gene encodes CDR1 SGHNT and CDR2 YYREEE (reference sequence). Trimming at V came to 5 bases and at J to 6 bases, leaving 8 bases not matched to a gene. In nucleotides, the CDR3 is TGTGCCAGCAGAACGACCGGGACTAGCGTCAATGAGCAGTTCTTC. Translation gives CASRTTGTSVNEQFF.